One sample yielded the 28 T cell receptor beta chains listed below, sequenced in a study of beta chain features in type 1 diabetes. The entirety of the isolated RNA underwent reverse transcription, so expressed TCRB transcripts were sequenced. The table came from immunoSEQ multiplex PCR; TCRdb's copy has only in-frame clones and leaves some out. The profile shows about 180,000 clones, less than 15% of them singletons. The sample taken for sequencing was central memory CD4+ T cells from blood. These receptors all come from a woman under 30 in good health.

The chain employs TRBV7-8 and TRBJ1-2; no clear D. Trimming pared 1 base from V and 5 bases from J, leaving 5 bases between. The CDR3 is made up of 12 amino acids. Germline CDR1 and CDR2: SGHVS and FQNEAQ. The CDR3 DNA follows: TGTGCCAGCAGCTTAGACTTATATGGCTACACCTTC. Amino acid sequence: CASSLDLYGYTF.

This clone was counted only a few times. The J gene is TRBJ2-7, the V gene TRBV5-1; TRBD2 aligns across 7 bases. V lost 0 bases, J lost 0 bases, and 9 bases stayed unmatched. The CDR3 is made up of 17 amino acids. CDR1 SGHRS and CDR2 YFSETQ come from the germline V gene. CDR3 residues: CASSLAGGAGNSYEQYF. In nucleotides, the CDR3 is TGCGCCAGCAGCTTGGCAGGTGGAGCGGGAAACTCCTACGAGCAGTACTTC.

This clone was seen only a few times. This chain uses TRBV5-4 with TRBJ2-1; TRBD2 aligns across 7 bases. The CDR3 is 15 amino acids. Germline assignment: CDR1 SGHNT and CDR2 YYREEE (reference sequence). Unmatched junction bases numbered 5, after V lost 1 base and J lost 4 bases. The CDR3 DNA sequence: TGTGCCAGCAGCTTGCGACTAGCCACATACAATGAGCAGTTCTTC. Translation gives CASSLRLATYNEQFF.

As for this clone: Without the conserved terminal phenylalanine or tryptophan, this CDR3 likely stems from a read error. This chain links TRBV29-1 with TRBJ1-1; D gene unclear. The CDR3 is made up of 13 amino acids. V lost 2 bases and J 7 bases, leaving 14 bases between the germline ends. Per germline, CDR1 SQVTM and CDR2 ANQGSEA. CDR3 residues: CSVELVRWNEAFL. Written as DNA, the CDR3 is TGCAGCGTTGAACTGGTCAGGTGGAATGAAGCTTTCCTT.

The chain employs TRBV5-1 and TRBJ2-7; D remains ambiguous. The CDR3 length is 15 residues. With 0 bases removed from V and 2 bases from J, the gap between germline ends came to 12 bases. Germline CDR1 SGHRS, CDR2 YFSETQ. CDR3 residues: CASSLAPDFTYEQYF. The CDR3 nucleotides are TGCGCCAGCAGCTTGGCCCCAGATTTTACCTACGAGCAGTACTTC.

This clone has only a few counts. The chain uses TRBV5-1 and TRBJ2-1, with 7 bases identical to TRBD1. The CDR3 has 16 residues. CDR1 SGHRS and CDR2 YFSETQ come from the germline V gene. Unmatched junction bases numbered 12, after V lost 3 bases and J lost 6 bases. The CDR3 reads CASSWTGQTLLNEQFF. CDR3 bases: TGCGCCAGCAGCTGGACGGGACAGACTCTTCTCAATGAGCAGTTCTTC.

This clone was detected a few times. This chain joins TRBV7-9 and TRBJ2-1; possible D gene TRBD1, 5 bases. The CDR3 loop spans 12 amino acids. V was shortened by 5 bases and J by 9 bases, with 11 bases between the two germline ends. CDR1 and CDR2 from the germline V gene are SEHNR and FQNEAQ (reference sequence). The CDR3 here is CASSKQAPEQFF. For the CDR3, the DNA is TGTGCCAGCAGCAAACAGGCTCCTGAGCAGTTCTTC.

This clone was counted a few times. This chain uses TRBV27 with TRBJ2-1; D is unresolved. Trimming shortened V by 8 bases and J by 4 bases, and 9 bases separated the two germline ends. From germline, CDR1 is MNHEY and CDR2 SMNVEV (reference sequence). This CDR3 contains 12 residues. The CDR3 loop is CASSARYNEQFF. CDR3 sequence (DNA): TGTGCCAGCTCCGCTAGGTACAATGAGCAGTTCTTC.

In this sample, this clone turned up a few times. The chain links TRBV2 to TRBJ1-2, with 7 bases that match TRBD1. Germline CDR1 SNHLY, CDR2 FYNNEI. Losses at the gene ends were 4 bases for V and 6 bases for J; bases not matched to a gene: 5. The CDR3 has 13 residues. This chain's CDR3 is CASSGDRVNGYTF. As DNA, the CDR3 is TGTGCCAGCAGTGGAGACAGGGTTAATGGCTACACCTTC.

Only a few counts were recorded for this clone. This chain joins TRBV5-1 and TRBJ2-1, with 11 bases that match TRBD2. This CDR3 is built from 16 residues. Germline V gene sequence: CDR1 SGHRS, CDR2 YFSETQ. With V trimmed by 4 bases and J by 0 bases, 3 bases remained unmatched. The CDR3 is CASSLTSGSSYNEQFF. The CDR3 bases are TGCGCCAGCAGCCTCACTAGCGGGAGCTCCTACAATGAGCAGTTCTTC.

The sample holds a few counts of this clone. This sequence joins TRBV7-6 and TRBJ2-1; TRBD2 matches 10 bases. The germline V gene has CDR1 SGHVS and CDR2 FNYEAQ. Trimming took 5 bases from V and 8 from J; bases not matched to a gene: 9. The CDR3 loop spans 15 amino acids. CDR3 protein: CASSLLAGVGDEQFF. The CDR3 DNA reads TGTGCCAGCAGCCTTCTAGCGGGAGTGGGCGATGAGCAGTTCTTC.

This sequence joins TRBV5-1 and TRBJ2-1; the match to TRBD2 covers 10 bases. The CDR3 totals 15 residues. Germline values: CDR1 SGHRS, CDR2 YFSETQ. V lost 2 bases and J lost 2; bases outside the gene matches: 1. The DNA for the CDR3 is TGCGCCAGCAGCTTCGGGACTAGCGCCTACAATGAGCAGTTCTTC. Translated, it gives CASSFGTSAYNEQFF.

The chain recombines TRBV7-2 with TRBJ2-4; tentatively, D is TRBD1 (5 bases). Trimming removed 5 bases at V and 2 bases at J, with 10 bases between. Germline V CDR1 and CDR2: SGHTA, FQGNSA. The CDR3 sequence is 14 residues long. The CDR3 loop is CASSAGWSKNIQYF. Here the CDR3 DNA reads TGTGCCAGCAGCGCAGGGTGGTCCAAAAACATTCAGTACTTC.

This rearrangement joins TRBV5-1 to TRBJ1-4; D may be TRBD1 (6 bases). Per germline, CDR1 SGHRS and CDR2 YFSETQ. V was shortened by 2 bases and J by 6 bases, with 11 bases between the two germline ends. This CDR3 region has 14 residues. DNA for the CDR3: TGCGCCAGCAGCTTCCAGGGGACCGATGAAAAACTGTTTTTT. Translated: CASSFQGTDEKLFF.

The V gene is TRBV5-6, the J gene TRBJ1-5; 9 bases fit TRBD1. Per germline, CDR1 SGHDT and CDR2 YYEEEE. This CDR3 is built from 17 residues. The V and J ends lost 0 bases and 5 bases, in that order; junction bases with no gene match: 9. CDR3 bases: TGTGCCAGCAGCTTGGCTACAGGGGGCCTGCGTTATCAGCCCCAGCATTTT. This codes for CASSLATGGLRYQPQHF. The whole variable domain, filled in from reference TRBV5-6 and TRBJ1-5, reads DAGVTQSPTHLIKTRGQQVTLRCSPKSGHDTVSWYQQALGQGPQFIFQYYEEEERQRGNFPDRFSGHQFPNYSSELNVNALLLGDSALYLCASSLATGGLRYQPQHFGDGTRLSIL.

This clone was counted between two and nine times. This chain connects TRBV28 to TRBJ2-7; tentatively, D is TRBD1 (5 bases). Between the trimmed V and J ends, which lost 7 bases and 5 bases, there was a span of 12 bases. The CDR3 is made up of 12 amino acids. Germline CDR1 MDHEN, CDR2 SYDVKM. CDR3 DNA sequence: TGTGCCAGCACCATATGGGGCAACGAGCAGTACTTC. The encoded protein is CASTIWGNEQYF.

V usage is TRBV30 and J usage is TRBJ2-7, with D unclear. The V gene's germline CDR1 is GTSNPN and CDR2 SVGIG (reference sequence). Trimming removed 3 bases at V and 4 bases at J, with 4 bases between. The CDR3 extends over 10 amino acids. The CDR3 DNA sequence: TGTGCCTGGAGGTCTTACGAGCAGTACTTC. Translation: CAWRSYEQYF.

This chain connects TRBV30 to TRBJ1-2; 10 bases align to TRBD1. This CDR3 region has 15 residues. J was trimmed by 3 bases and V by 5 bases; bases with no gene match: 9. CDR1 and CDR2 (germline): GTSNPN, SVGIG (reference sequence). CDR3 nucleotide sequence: TGTGCCTGGGACGCCCCGGGACAGGGGTACTATGGCTACACCTTC. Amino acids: CAWDAPGQGYYGYTF.

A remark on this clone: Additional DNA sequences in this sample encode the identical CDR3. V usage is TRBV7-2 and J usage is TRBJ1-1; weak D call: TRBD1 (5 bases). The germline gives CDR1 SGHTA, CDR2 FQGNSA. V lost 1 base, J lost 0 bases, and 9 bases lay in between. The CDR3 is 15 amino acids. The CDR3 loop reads CASSLGGGVNTEAFF. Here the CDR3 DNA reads TGTGCCAGCAGCTTAGGAGGAGGGGTGAACACTGAAGCTTTCTTT.

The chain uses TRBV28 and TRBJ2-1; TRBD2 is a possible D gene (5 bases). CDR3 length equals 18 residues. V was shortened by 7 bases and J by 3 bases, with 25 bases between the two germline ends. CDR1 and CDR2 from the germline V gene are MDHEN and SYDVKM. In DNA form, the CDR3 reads TGTGCCAGCATAAGATCTATCGGGTCCACTGAGGGCTACAATGAGCAGTTCTTC. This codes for CASIRSIGSTEGYNEQFF.

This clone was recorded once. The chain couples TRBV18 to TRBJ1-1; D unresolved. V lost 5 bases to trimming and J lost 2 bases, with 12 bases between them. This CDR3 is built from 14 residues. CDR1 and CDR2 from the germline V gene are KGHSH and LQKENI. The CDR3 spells CASSTQPGNTEAFF. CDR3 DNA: TGTGCCAGCTCAACCCAGCCAGGTAACACTGAAGCTTTCTTT.

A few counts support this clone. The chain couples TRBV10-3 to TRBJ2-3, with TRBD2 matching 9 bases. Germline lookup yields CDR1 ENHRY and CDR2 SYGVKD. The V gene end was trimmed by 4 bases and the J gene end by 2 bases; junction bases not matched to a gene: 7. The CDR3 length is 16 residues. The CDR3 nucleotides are TGTGCCATCAGTGGTGCGCGGGAGGGCTTCACAGATACGCAGTATTTT. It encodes CAISGAREGFTDTQYF.

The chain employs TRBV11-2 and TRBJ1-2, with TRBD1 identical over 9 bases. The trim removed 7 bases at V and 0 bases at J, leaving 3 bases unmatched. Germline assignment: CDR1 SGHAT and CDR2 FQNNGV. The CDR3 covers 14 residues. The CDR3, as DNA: TGTGCCAGCAAGACAGGGGGAACTAACTATGGCTACACCTTC. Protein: CASKTGGTNYGYTF.

CDR3 sequence: CATSSNKGLGPQHF. DNA of the CDR3: TGTGCCACCAGCAGCAACAAGGGGTTGGGACCCCAGCATTTT. The chain has TRBV15 and TRBJ1-5, with D perhaps TRBD1 (5 bases). V lost 3 bases and J 10 bases, leaving 16 bases between the germline ends. CDR3 length: 14 residues. Per germline, CDR1 LNHNV and CDR2 YYDKDF (reference sequence).

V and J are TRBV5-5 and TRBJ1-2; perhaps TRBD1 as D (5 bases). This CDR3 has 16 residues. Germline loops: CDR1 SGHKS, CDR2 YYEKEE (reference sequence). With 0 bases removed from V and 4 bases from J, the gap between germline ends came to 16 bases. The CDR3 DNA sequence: TGTGCCAGCAGCTTGGCCGGGGGAGCACGAGCCTATGGCTACACCTTC. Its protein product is CASSLAGGARAYGYTF.

CDR3 in DNA: TGCGCCAGCAGCGCCCAGAGGTCCTACGAGCAGTACTTC. Protein product: CASSAQRSYEQYF. This rearrangement joins TRBV5-1 to TRBJ2-7; no clear D. The length of the CDR3 is 13 residues. V lost 4 bases to trimming and J lost 1 base, with 9 bases between them. The V gene's germline CDR1 is SGHRS and CDR2 YFSETQ. The whole variable domain, filled in from reference TRBV5-1 and TRBJ2-7, reads KAGVTQTPRYLIKTRGQQVTLSCSPISGHRSVSWYQQTPGQGLQFLFEYFSETQRNKGNFPGRFSGRQFSNSRSEMNVSTLELGDSALYLCASSAQRSYEQYFGPGTRLTVT.

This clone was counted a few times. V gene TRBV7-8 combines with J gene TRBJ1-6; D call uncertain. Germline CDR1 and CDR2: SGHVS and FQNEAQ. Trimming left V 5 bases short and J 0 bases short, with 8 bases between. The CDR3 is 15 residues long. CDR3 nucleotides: TGTGCCAGCAGCCCCTGGAGCTCCTATAATTCACCCCTCCACTTT. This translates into CASSPWSSYNSPLHF. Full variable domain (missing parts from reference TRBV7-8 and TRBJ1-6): GAGVSQSPRYKVAKRGQDVALRCDPISGHVSLFWYQQALGQGPEFLTYFQNEAQLDKSGLPSDRFFAERPEGSVSTLKIQRTQQEDSAVYLCASSPWSSYNSPLHFGNGTRLTVT.

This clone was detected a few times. The CDR3 DNA follows: TGTGCCAGCAGCAGCCCACAGGACGGAATTGGGCTGTCTGGGTTATATGGCTACACCTTC. Translated, it gives CASSSPQDGIGLSGLYGYTF. The rearrangement uses TRBV4-2 and TRBJ1-2; perhaps TRBD1 as D (5 bases). The CDR3 is made up of 20 amino acids. The V gene lost 5 bases and the J gene lost 5 bases, with 33 bases spanning the gap. Germline loops: CDR1 LGHNA, CDR2 YNFKEQ.